The 8 T cell receptor beta chains reported below all come from one sample, sequenced in a study of blood T cell repertoires in COVID-19. TCRdb's table, derived via immunoSEQ multiplex PCR, lists solely in-frame clones and lacks some. The repertoire holds just over 95,000 clones, with roughly nine tenths as singletons. The source material was peripheral blood. The receptors originated from a man in his forties or fifties with acute or convalescent COVID-19.

The chain joins TRBV11-2 to TRBJ2-1, with 14 bases lining up with TRBD2. The CDR3 runs 17 residues. The ends lost 7 bases at V and 0 bases at J; junction bases unmatched: 5. From germline, CDR1 is SGHAT and CDR2 FQNNGV. Here the CDR3 reads CASIRGTSGSSYNEQFF. The DNA of the CDR3 is TGTGCCAGCATCAGGGGGACTAGCGGGAGCTCCTACAATGAGCAGTTCTTC.

J is TRBJ2-7 and V is TRBV5-5, with 7 bases fitting TRBD2. CDR3 length: 15 amino acids. Germline assignment: CDR1 SGHKS and CDR2 YYEKEE (reference sequence). V lost 0 bases and J lost 2; bases outside the gene matches: 5. The CDR3 DNA sequence: TGTGCCAGCAGCTTGGCCGCTAGCGGAGCCTACGAGCAGTACTTC. Protein: CASSLAASGAYEQYF.

The V gene is TRBV6-5, the J gene TRBJ2-3, with D maybe TRBD2 (6 bases). Trimming removed 6 bases from V and 1 base from J, with 14 bases in between. This CDR3 is built from 15 residues. Germline CDR1 is MNHEY and CDR2 is SVGAGI. The CDR3 loop reads CASRPSEARTDTQYF. CDR3 sequence (DNA): TGTGCCAGCAGGCCTAGCGAGGCTCGCACAGATACGCAGTATTTT.

The count of this clone is one. The chain couples TRBV5-1 to TRBJ1-2, with 7 bases aligning to TRBD1. The CDR3 length is 12 residues. CDR1 and CDR2 (germline): SGHRS, YFSETQ. With V trimmed by 4 bases and J by 13 bases, 10 bases remained unmatched. The CDR3 DNA reads as TGCGCCAGCAGCACCGAGACAGGGAAGCCCACCTTC. Residues: CASSTETGKPTF.

The rearrangement uses TRBV11-2 and TRBJ2-7, with D possibly being TRBD1 (5 bases). The CDR3 is 13 amino acids. The ends were cut back, 5 bases at V and 2 bases at J, with 10 bases in the middle. Looked up from germline, CDR1 is SGHAT and CDR2 is FQNNGV. CDR3 in DNA: TGTGCCAGCAGCCAGGGCGTCCCCTACGAGCAGTACTTC. As protein: CASSQGVPYEQYF.

This sequence joins TRBV3-1 (or the pseudogene TRBV3-2) and TRBJ2-7, with 9 bases fitting TRBD2. Germline trimming cut 0 bases from V and 10 bases from J; bases unmatched to any gene: 7. CDR3 size: 14 residues. Germline V gives CDR1 LGHDT, CDR2 YNNKEL (reference sequence). The CDR3 region is CASSQDWASGTQYF. The CDR3 coding sequence is TGTGCCAGCAGCCAAGATTGGGCTAGCGGGACACAGTACTTC.

The V and J genes are TRBV7-2 and TRBJ2-3, with 8 nucleotides matching TRBD2. Trimming cost V 2 bases and J 6 bases; bases outside gene matches: 7. The CDR3 sequence is 15 residues long. In germline, CDR1 is SGHTA, CDR2 FQGNSA. In nucleotides, the CDR3 is TGTGCCAGCAGCTTATCGGAGCGGGAGATCGATACGCAGTATTTT. Residues: CASSLSEREIDTQYF.

In its sample, this clone was seen a few times. The chain is built from TRBV12-5 and TRBJ2-1, with D maybe TRBD2 (5 bases). The CDR3 runs 14 residues. V lost 2 bases to trimming and J lost 8 bases, with 13 bases between them. CDR1 LGHNT and CDR2 FRNRAP come from the germline V gene. DNA of the CDR3: TGTGCTAGTGGTTTGAGCGGCCCTTGGGATGAGCAGTTCTTC. This gives the protein CASGLSGPWDEQFF.